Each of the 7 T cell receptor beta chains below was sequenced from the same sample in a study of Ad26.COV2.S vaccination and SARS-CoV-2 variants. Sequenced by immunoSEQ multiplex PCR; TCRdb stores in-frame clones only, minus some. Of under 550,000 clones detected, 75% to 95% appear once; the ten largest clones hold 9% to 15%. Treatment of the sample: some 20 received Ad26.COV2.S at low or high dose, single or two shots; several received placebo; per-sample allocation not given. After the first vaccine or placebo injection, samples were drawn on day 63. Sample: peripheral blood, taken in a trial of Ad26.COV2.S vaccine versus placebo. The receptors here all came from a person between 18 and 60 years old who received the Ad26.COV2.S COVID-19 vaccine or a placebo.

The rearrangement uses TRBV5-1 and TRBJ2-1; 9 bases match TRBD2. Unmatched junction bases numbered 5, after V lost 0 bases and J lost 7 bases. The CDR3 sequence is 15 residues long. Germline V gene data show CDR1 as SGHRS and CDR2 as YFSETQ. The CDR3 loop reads CASSLAASGTNEQFF. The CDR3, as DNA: TGCGCCAGCAGCTTGGCCGCTAGCGGGACAAATGAGCAGTTCTTC.

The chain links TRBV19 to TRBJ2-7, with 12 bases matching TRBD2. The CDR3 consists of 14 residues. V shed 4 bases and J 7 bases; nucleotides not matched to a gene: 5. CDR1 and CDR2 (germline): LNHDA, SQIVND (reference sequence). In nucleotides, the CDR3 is TGTGCCAGTAGTAGGGTACTAGCGGGAGGTGAGCAGTACTTC. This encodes CASSRVLAGGEQYF.

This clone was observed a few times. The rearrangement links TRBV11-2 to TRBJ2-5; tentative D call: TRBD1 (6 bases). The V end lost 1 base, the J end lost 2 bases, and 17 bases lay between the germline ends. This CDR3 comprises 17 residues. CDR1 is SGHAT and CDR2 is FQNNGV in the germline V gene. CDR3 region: CASSLVPTGTGQETQYF. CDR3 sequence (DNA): TGTGCCAGCAGCTTAGTTCCCACAGGGACGGGGCAAGAGACCCAGTACTTC. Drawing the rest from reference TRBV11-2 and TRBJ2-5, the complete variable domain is EAGVAQSPRYKIIEKRQSVAFWCNPISGHATLYWYQQILGQGPKLLIQFQNNGVVDDSQLPKDRFSAERLKGVDSTLKIQPAKLEDSAVYLCASSLVPTGTGQETQYFGPGTRLLVL.

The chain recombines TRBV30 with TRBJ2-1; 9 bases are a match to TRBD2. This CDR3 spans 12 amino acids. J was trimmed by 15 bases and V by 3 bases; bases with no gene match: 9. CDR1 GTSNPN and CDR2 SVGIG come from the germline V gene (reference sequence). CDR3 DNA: TGTGCCTGGAGCCTTGGACTAGCGAAAGTGTTCTTC. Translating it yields CAWSLGLAKVFF.

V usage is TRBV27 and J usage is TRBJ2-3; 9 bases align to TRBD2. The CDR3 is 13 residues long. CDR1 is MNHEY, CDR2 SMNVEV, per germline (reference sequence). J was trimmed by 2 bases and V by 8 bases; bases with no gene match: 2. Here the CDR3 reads CASRTSATDTQYF. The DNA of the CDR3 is TGTGCCAGCCGGACTAGCGCCACAGATACGCAGTATTTT.

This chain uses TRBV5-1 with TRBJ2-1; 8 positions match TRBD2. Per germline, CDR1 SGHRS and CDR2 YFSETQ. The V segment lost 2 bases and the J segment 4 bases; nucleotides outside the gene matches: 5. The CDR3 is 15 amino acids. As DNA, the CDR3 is TGCGCCAGCAGCTTAGCGGGAGTAAATTACAATGAGCAGTTCTTC. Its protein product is CASSLAGVNYNEQFF.

CDR3 nucleotides: TGTGCCATCAGTCCGGGACAGGGGTTGAATCAGCCCCAGCATTTT. Residues: CAISPGQGLNQPQHF. The genes are TRBV10-3 and TRBJ1-5, with 10 positions matching TRBD1. Trimming took 5 bases from V and 4 from J; bases not matched to a gene: 5. This CDR3 has 15 residues. Per the germline V gene, CDR1 is ENHRY and CDR2 is SYGVKD.